The TCR beta chain described here comes from a study of T cells after yellow fever vaccination. One entry per CDR3 protein results from TCRdb running MiXCR on the 5' RACE reads. The top ten hold just under 20% of the sample, which has around 310,000 distinct CDR3 sequences, 3.5% to 4.5% seen once. V shed 1 base and J 12 bases; nucleotides not matched to a gene: 2. Germline assignment: CDR1 SQVTM and CDR2 ANQGSEA. This CDR3 has 13 amino acids. The sample holds a few counts of this clonotype. The sample in question was PBMCs, obtained 15 days after the yellow fever booster vaccination. This chain uses TRBV29-1 with TRBJ1-6; TRBD1 aligns across 11 bases. This clonotype originated in a man between 18 and 29 years old who received the YFV17D yellow fever vaccine. The CDR3 loop reads CSVEVGTGGPLHF. The CDR3 nucleotides are TGCAGCGTTGAAGTCGGGACAGGGGGACCCCTCCACTTT.